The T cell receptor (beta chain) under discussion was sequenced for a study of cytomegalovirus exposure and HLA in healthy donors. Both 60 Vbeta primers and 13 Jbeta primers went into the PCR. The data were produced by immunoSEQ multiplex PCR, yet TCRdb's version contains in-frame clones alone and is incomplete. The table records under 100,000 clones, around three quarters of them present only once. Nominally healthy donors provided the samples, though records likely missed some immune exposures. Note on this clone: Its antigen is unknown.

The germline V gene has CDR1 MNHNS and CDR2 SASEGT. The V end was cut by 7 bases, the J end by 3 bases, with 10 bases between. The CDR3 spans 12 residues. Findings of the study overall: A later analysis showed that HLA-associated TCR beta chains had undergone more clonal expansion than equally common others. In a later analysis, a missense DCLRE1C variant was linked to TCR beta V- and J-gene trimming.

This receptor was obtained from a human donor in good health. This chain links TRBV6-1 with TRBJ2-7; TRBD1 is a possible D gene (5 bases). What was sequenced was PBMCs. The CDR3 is CASKSGIYEQYF. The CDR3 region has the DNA TGTGCCAGCAAATCAGGGATCTACGAGCAGTACTTC.